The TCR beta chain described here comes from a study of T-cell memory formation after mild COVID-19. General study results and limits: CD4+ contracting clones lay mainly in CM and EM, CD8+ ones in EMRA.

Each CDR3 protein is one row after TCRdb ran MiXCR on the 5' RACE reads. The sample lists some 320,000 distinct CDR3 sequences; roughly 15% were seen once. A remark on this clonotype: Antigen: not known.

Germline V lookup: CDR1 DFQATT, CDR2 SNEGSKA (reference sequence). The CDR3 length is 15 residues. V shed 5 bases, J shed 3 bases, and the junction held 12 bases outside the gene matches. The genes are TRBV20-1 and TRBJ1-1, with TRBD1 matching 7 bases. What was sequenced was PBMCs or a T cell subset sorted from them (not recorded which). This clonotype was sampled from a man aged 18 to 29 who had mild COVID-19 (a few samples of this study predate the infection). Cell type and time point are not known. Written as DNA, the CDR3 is TGCAGTGCTGGGACTTTGGACAGGAGAGACACTGAAGCTTTCTTT. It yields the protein CSAGTLDRRDTEAFF.